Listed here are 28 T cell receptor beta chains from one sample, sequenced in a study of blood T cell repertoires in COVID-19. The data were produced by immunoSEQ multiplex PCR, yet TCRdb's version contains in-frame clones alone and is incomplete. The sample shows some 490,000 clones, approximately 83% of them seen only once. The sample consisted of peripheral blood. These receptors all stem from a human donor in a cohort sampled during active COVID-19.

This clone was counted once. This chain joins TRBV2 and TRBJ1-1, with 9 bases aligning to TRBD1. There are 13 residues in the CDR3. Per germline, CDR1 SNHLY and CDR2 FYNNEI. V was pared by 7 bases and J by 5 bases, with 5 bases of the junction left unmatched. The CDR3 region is CASNGQGQTEAFF. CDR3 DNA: TGTGCCAGCAACGGACAGGGGCAGACTGAAGCTTTCTTT.

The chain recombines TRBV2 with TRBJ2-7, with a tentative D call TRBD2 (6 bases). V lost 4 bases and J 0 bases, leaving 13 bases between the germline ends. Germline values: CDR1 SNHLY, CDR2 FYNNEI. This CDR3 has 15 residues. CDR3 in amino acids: CASSAWGLRSYEQYF. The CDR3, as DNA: TGTGCCAGCAGTGCATGGGGACTTCGCTCCTACGAGCAGTACTTC.

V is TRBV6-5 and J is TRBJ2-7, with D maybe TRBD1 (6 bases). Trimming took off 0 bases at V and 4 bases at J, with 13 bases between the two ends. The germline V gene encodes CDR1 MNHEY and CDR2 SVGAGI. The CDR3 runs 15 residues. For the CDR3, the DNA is TGTGCCAGCAGTTACTCGTCGGGACAACCTTACGAGCAGTACTTC. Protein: CASSYSSGQPYEQYF.

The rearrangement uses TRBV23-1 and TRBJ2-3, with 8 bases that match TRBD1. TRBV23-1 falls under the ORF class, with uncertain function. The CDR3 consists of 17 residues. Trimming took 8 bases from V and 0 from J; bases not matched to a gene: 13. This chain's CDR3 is CASGQNGTGRSTDTQYF. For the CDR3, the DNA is TGCGCCAGCGGACAGAACGGGACAGGCCGAAGCACAGATACGCAGTATTTT.

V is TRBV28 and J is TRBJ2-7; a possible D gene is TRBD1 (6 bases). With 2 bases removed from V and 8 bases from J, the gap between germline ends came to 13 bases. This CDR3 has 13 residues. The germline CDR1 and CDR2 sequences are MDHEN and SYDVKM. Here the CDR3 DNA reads TGTGCCAGCAGTTTACCCGACAGGAAAAAGCAGTACTTC. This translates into CASSLPDRKKQYF.

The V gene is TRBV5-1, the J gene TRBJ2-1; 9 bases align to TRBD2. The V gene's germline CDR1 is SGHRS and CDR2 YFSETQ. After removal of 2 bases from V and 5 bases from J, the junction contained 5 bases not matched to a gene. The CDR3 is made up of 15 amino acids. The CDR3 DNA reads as TGCGCCAGCAGCTTCCTCGGACTAGCGAACAATGAGCAGTTCTTC. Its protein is CASSFLGLANNEQFF.

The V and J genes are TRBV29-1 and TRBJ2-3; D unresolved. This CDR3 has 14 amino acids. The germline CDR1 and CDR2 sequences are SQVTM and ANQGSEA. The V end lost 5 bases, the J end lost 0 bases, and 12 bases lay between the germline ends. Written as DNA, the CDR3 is TGCAGCGTTCTTAGACTTACTAGCACAGATACGCAGTATTTT. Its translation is CSVLRLTSTDTQYF.

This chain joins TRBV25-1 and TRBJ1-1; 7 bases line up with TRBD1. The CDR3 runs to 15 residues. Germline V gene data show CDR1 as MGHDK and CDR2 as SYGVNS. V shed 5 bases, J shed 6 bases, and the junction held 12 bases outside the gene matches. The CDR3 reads CASSQTGTARSEAFF. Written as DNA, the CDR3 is TGTGCCAGCAGTCAGACCGGGACAGCCAGGTCTGAAGCTTTCTTT. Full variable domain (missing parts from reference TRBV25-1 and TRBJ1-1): EADIYQTPRYLVIGTGKKITLECSQTMGHDKMYWYQQDPGMELHLIHYSYGVNSTEKGDLSSESTVSRIRTEHFPLTLESARPSHTSQYLCASSQTGTARSEAFFGQGTRLTVV.

The DNA for the CDR3 is TGTGCCAGTAGCCTTGACAGAGATCAGCCCCAGCATTTT. This sequence encodes CASSLDRDQPQHF. The V gene is TRBV19, the J gene TRBJ1-5; tentatively, D is TRBD1 (5 bases). Trimming took off 6 bases at V and 5 bases at J, with 11 bases between the two ends. The germline V gene encodes CDR1 LNHDA and CDR2 SQIVND (reference sequence). The CDR3 loop spans 13 amino acids. Full variable domain (outside the CDR3, taken from reference TRBV19 and TRBJ1-5): DGGITQSPKYLFRKEGQNVTLSCEQNLNHDAMYWYRQDPGQGLRLIYYSQIVNDFQKGDIAEGYSVSREKKESFPLTVTSAQKNPTAFYLCASSLDRDQPQHFGDGTRLSIL.

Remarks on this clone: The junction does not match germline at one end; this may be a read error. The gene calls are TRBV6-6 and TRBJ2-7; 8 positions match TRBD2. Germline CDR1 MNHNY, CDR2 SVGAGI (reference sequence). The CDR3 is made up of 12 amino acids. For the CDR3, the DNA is TGTGCCAGCAGTAGGTCCGGGGGGGAGGGCGACTTC. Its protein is CASSRSGGEGDF.

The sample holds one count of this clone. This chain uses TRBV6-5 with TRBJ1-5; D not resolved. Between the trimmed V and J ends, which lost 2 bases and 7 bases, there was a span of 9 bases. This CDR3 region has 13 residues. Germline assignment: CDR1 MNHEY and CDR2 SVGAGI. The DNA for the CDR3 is TGTGCCAGCAGTTACAATGCGGAACAGCCCCAGCATTTT. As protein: CASSYNAEQPQHF.

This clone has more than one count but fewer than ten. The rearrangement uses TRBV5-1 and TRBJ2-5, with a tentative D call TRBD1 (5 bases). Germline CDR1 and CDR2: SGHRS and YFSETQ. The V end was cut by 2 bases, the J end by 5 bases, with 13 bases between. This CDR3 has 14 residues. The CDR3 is CASSFSSGIETQYF. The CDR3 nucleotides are TGCGCCAGCAGCTTCTCTTCAGGGATCGAGACCCAGTACTTC.

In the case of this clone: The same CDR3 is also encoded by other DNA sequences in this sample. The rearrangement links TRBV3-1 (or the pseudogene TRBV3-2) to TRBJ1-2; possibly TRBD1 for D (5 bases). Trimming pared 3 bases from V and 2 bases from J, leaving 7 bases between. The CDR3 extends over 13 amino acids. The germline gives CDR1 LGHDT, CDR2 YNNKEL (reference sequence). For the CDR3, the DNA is TGTGCCAGCAGCCAGCAGGGAAACTATGGCTACACCTTC. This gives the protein CASSQQGNYGYTF.

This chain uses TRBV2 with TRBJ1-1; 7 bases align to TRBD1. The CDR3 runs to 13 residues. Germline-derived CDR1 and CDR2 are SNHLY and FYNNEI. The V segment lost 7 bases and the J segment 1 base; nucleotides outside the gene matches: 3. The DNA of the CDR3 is TGTGCCAGCATGGGACAGCCGAACACTGAAGCTTTCTTT. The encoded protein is CASMGQPNTEAFF.

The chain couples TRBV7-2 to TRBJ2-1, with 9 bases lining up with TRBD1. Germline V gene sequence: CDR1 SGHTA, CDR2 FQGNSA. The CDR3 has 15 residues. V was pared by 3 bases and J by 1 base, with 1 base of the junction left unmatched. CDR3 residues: CASSLGQGSYNEQFF. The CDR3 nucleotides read TGTGCCAGCAGCTTGGGACAGGGATCCTACAATGAGCAGTTCTTC.

The chain's CDR3 is CASSLLAGLKADTQYF. The CDR3, as DNA: TGTGCCAGCAGCTTATTAGCGGGTCTGAAGGCAGATACGCAGTATTTT. The chain carries TRBV7-8 and TRBJ2-3; 7 bases map to TRBD2. Germline assignment: CDR1 SGHVS and CDR2 FQNEAQ. This CDR3 region has 16 residues. V gave up 2 bases and J gave up 4 bases; unmatched junction bases: 9.

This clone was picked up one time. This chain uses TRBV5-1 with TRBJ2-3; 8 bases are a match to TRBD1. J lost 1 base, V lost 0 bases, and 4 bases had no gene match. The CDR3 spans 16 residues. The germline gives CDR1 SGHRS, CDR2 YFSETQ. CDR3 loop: CASSLGGTGGTDTQYF. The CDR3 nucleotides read TGCGCCAGCAGCTTGGGTGGGACAGGAGGCACAGATACGCAGTATTTT.

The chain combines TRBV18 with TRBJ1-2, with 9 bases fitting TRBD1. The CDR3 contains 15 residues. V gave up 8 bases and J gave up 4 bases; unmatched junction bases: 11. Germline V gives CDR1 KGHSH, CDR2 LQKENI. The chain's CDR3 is CASKGQGGSLYGYTF. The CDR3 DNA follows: TGTGCCAGCAAGGGACAGGGCGGCTCGCTCTATGGCTACACCTTC.

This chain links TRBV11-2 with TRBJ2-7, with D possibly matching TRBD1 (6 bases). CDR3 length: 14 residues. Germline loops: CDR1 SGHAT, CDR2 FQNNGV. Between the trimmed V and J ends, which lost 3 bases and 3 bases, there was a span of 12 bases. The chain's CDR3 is CASSFSPGDYEQYF. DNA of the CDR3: TGTGCCAGCAGCTTTTCGCCAGGGGACTACGAGCAGTACTTC.

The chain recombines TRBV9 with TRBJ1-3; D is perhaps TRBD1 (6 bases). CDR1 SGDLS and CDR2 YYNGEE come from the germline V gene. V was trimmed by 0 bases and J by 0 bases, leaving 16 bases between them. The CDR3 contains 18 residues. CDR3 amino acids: CASSVATGGLSSGNTIYF. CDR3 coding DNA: TGTGCCAGCAGCGTAGCTACGGGGGGGCTGAGCTCTGGAAACACCATATATTTT.

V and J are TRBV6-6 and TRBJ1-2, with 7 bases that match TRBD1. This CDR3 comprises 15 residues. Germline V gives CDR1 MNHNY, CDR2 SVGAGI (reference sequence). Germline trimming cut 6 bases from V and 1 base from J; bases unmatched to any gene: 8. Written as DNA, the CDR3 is TGTGCCAGCAGCGCTAGGGACAGACATAACTATGGCTACACCTTC. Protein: CASSARDRHNYGYTF.

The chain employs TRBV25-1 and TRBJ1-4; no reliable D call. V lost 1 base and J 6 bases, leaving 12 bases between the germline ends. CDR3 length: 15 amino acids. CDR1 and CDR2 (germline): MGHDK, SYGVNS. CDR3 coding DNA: TGTGCCAGCAGTGAATCAGTCAGTCCCTATGAAAAACTGTTTTTT. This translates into CASSESVSPYEKLFF.

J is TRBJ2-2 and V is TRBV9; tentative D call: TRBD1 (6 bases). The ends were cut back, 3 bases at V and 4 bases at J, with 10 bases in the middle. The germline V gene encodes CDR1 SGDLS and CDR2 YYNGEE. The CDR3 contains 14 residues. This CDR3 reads CASSAGVVTGELFF. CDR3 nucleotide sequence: TGTGCCAGCAGCGCAGGGGTGGTCACCGGGGAGCTGTTTTTT.

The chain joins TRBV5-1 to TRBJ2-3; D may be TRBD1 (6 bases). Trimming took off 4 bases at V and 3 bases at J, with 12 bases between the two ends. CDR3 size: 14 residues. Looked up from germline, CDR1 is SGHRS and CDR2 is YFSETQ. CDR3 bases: TGCGCCAGCAGCCTCAGACAGGTTACAGATACGCAGTATTTT. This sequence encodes CASSLRQVTDTQYF.

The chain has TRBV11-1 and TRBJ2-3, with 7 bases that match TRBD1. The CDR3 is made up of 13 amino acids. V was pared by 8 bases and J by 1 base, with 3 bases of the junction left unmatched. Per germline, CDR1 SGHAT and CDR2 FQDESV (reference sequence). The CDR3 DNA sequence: TGTGCCAGCGGGACAGTGGGCACAGATACGCAGTATTTT. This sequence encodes CASGTVGTDTQYF.

CDR3 DNA sequence: TGTGCCTGGAGTACTCCGGGACAGACGAGCTCCTACGAGCAGTACTTC. Translation: CAWSTPGQTSSYEQYF. This sequence joins TRBV30 and TRBJ2-7; 7 bases map to TRBD1. V shed 2 bases and J 0 bases; nucleotides not matched to a gene: 10. There are 16 residues in the CDR3. CDR1 and CDR2 from the germline V gene are GTSNPN and SVGIG (reference sequence).

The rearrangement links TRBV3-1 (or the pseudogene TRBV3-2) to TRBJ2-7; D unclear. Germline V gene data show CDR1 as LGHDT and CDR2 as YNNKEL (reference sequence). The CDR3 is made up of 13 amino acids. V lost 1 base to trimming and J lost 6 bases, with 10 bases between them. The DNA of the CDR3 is TGTGCCAGCAGCCAAGTGGCTGGTTCCGAGCAGTACTTC. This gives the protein CASSQVAGSEQYF.

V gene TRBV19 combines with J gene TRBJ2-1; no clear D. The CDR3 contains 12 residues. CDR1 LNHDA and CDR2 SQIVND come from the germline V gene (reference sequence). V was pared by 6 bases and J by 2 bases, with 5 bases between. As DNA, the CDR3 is TGTGCCAGTAGCGTTACCTACAATGAGCAGTTCTTC. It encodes CASSVTYNEQFF.